The entry that follows covers one T cell receptor beta chain sequence. Its specificity is not known. Within the sample, other DNA sequences also encode this same CDR3. The assay was immunoSEQ multiplex PCR, and TCRdb's table has in-frame clones only and misses some. There are approximately 2.3 million clones in the sample; 85% to 95% occur only once, and 0.39% lies in the top ten. The data are from a study of shared clonotypes between healthy human individuals. Findings of the study overall: Among four donors, 4.5% to 5.5% of naive CD4 clonotypes were found in common.

J gave up 4 bases and V 3 bases, and 0 bases lay outside the gene matches. This CDR3 has 12 amino acids. The germline gives CDR1 SGHRS, CDR2 YFSETQ. The receptor comes from a man aged 18 to 35 in good health. Some clones in this sample may be carry-over from other donors' samples. The chain carries TRBV5-1 and TRBJ2-7; TRBD1 matches 8 bases. Sequenced input: naive CD4+ T cells from PBMCs. The sample's subset: CD45RA+ positively selected. The CDR3 DNA reads as TGCGCCAGCAGCTACAGGGGGTACGAGCAGTACTTC. Protein: CASSYRGYEQYF.